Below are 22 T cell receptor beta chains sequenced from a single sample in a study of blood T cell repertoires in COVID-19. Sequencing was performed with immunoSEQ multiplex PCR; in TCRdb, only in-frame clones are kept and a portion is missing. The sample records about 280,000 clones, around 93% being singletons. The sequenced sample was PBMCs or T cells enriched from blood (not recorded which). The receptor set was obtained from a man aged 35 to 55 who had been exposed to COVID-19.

The CDR3 sequence: CASSLMGALNTEAFF. The CDR3 DNA is TGTGCCAGCAGCTTAATGGGGGCCCTGAACACTGAAGCTTTCTTT. The gene calls are TRBV7-3 and TRBJ1-1, with D perhaps TRBD1 (6 bases). The ends were cut back, 1 base at V and 0 bases at J, with 9 bases in the middle. The CDR3 totals 15 residues. CDR1 is SGHTA and CDR2 is FQGTGA in the germline V gene.

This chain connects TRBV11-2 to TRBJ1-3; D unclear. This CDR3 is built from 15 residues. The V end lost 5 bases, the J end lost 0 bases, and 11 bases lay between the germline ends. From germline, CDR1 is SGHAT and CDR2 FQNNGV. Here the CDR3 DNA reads TGTGCCAGCAGCGGACTGGGAAACTCTGGAAACACCATATATTTT. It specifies CASSGLGNSGNTIYF.

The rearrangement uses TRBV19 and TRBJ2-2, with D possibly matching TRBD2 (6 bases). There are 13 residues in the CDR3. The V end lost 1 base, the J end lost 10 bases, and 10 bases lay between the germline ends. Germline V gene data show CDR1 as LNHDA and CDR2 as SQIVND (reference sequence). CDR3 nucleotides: TGTGCCAGTAGTATAGGCGGGATGTTGGAGCTGTTTTTT. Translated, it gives CASSIGGMLELFF. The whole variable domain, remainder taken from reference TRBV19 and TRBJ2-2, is DGGITQSPKYLFRKEGQNVTLSCEQNLNHDAMYWYRQDPGQGLRLIYYSQIVNDFQKGDIAEGYSVSREKKESFPLTVTSAQKNPTAFYLCASSIGGMLELFFGEGSRLTVL.

The CDR3 is CSAGGTAGYTF. The CDR3 nucleotides read TGCAGTGCGGGTGGGACAGCCGGCTACACCTTC. The genes are TRBV20-1 and TRBJ1-2; TRBD1 matches 7 bases. The CDR3 has 11 amino acids. V lost 6 bases, J lost 8 bases, and 6 bases stayed unmatched. Per the germline V gene, CDR1 is DFQATT and CDR2 is SNEGSKA (reference sequence).

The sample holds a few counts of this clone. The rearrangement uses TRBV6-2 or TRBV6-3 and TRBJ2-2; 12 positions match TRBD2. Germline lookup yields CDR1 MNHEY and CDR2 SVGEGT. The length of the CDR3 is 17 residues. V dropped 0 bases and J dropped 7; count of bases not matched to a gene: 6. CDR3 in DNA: TGTGCCAGCAGTTACTCGAGACTAGCGGGAGTAGACGGGGAGCTGTTTTTT. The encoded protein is CASSYSRLAGVDGELFF.

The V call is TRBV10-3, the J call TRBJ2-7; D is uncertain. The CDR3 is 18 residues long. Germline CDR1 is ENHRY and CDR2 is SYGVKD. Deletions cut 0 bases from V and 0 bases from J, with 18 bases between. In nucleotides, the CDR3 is TGTGCCATCAGTGAGTCCTTTATGTGGCGGAGCAGCTCCTACGAGCAGTACTTC. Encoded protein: CAISESFMWRSSSYEQYF.

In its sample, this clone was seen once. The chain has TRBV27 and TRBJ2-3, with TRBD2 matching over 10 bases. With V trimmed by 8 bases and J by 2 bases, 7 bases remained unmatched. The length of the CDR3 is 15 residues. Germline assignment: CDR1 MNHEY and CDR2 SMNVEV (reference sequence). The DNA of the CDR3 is TGTGCCAGCGGGGGTCTAGCGGGAGCCACAGATACGCAGTATTTT. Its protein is CASGGLAGATDTQYF.

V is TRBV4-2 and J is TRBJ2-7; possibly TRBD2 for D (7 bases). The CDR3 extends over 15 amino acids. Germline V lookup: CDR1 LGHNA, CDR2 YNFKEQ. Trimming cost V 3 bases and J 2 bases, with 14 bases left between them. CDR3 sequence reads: CASSHRGREAYEQYF. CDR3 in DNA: TGTGCCAGCAGCCACAGGGGTCGGGAGGCCTACGAGCAGTACTTC.

CDR3 sequence reads: CASSESVNEQFF. For the CDR3, the DNA is TGTGCCAGCAGTGAATCGGTGAATGAGCAGTTCTTC. This sequence joins TRBV25-1 and TRBJ2-1; D is unresolved. This CDR3 comprises 12 residues. The V end was cut by 1 base, the J end by 7 bases, with 5 bases between. The germline CDR1 and CDR2 sequences are MGHDK and SYGVNS.

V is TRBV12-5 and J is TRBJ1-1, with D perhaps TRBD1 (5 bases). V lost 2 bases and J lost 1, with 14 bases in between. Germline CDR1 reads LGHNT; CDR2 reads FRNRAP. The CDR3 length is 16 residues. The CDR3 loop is CASGLPPTASNTEAFF. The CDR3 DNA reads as TGTGCTAGTGGTTTGCCCCCGACAGCATCGAACACTGAAGCTTTCTTT.

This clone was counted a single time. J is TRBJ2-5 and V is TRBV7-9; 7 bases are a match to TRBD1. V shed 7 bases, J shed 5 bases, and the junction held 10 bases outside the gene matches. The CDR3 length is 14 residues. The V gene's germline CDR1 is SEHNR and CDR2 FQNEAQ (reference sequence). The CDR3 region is CASTATDRVETQYF. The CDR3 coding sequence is TGTGCCAGCACCGCCACCGACAGGGTCGAGACCCAGTACTTC.

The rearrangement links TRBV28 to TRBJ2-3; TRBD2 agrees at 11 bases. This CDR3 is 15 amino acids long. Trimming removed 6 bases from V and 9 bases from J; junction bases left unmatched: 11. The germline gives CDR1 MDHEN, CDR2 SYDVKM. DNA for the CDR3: TGTGCCAGCAGAGACGGCGGGACTAGCGGAGCCACGCAGTATTTT. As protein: CASRDGGTSGATQYF.

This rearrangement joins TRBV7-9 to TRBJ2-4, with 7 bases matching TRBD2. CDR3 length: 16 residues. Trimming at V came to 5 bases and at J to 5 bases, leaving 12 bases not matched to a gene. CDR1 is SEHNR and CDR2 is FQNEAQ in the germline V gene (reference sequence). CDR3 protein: CASSPFGGGLQNIQYF. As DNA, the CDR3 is TGTGCCAGCAGCCCCTTCGGCGGGGGATTGCAAAACATTCAGTACTTC.

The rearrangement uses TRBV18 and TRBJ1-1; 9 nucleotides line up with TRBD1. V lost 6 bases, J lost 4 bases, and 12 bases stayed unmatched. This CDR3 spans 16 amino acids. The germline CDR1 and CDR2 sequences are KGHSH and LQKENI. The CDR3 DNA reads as TGTGCCAGCTCGCCAAACAGGGGGCGAGTTGTCACTGAAGCTTTCTTT. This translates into CASSPNRGRVVTEAFF.

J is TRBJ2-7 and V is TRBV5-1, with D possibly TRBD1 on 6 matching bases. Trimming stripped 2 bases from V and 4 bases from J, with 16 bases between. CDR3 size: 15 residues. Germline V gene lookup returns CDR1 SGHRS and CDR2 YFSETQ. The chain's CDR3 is CASSFTYRAEYEQYF. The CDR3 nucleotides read TGCGCCAGCAGCTTTACGTACAGGGCCGAGTACGAGCAGTACTTC.

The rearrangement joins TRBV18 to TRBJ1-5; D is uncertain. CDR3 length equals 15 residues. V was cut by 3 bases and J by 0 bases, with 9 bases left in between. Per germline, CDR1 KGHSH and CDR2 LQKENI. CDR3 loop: CASSPESYSNQPQHF. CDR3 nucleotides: TGTGCCAGCTCACCGGAGAGCTATAGCAATCAGCCCCAGCATTTT.

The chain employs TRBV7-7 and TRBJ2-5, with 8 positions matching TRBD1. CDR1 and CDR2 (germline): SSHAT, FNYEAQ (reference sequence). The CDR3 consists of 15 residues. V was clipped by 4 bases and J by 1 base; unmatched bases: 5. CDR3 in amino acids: CASSSTRGLQETQYF. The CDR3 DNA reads TGTGCCAGCAGCTCAACCAGGGGGCTCCAAGAGACCCAGTACTTC.

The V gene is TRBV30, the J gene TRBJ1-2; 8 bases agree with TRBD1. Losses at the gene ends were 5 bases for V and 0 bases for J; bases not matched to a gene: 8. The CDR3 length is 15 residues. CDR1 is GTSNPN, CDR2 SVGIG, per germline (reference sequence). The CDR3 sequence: CAWYKPGQANYGYTF. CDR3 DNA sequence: TGTGCCTGGTATAAGCCGGGACAGGCTAACTATGGCTACACCTTC.

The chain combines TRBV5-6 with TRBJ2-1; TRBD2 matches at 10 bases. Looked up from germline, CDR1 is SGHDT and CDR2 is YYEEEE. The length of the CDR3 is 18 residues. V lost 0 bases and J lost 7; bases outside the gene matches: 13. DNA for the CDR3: TGTGCCAGCAGCTTGGGGACGCTAGCGGGAGCGTGGGGGAATGAGCAGTTCTTC. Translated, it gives CASSLGTLAGAWGNEQFF.

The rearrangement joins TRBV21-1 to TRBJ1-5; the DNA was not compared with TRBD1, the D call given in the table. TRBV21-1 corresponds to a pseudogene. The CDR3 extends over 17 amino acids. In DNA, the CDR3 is TGTGCCAGCAGCAAGTTGGGGAGCCAGGGGATTAGTCAGCCCCAGCATTTT. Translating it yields CASSKLGSQGISQPQHF.

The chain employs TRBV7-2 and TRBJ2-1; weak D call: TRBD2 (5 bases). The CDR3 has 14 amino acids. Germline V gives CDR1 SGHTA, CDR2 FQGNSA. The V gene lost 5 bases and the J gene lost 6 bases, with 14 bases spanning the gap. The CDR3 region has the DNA TGTGCCAGCAGCCACTCCGGGAAAGTCAATGAGCAGTTCTTC. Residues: CASSHSGKVNEQFF.

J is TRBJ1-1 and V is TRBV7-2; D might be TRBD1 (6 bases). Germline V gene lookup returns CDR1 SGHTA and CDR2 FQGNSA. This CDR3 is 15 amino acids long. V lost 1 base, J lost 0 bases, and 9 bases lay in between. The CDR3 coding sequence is TGTGCCAGCAGCTTAGTTCAGGGGATGAACACTGAAGCTTTCTTT. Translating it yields CASSLVQGMNTEAFF.